This TCR beta chain was obtained from a study of cytomegalovirus exposure and HLA in healthy donors. The germline V and J ends were trimmed by 5 bases and 2 bases, with 13 bases remaining between them. This CDR3 contains 15 residues. Germline V lookup: CDR1 LNHDA, CDR2 SQIVND (reference sequence). The primer mix had 60 Vbeta and 13 Jbeta primers. Only in-frame clones appear in the TCRdb table, and some are missing; sequencing was by immunoSEQ multiplex PCR. The sample comprises a few hundred thousand clones, roughly 80% of which are singletons, and about 0.3% rests with the top ten. This receptor was taken from a girl aged 2-15 years in good health and CMV-seronegative. The rearrangement joins TRBV19 to TRBJ1-5, with TRBD1 as a possible D gene (6 bases). Specimen: PBMCs. In DNA form, the CDR3 reads TGTGCCAGTAGTGAAACAGGGTCTGGCAATCAGCCCCAGCATTTT. Amino acids: CASSETGSGNQPQHF.